These 30 T cell receptor beta chains share one sample of origin, sequenced in a study of Ad26.COV2.S vaccination and SARS-CoV-2 variants. Treatment denoted: around 19 received Ad26.COV2.S at low or high dose, single or two shots; 5 received placebo; per-sample allocation not given. All samples were drawn on day 63, counting from the first vaccine or placebo injection. TCRdb's copy holds only in-frame clones and misses some; the assay was immunoSEQ multiplex PCR. The sample contains more than 250,000 clones, 70% to 90% of which appear only once. The input for sequencing was peripheral blood, taken in a trial of Ad26.COV2.S vaccine versus placebo. The receptors stem from a person between 18 and 65 years old who received the Ad26.COV2.S COVID-19 vaccine or a placebo.

This clone has a handful of counts. The chain is built from TRBV29-1 and TRBJ2-5; D may be TRBD2 (5 bases). This CDR3 has 12 residues. V gave up 4 bases and J gave up 4 bases, with 10 bases separating them. Germline V lookup: CDR1 SQVTM, CDR2 ANQGSEA. Written as DNA, the CDR3 is TGCAGCGTTGGTGTAAGCGGAGAGACCCAGTACTTC. Translated, it gives CSVGVSGETQYF. Full variable domain (rest looked up from reference TRBV29-1 and TRBJ2-5): SAVISQKPSRDICQRGTSLTIQCQVDSQVTMMFWYRQQPGQSLTLIATANQGSEATYESGFVIDKFPISRPNLTFSTLTVSNMSPEDSSIYLCSVGVSGETQYFGPGTRLLVL.

The chain uses TRBV10-2 and TRBJ2-3, with TRBD2 identical over 7 bases. V dropped 7 bases and J dropped 1; count of bases not matched to a gene: 5. The length of the CDR3 is 14 residues. Germline assignment: CDR1 WSHSY and CDR2 SAAADI. Written as DNA, the CDR3 is TGCGCCAGCAAGCAGAGCGGGGGCACAGATACGCAGTATTTT. Its translation: CASKQSGGTDTQYF.

The chain links TRBV3-1 (or the pseudogene TRBV3-2) to TRBJ1-1, with a weak D call TRBD1 (6 bases). Germline assignment: CDR1 LGHDT and CDR2 YNNKEL (reference sequence). V lost 4 bases and J 0 bases, leaving 9 bases between the germline ends. CDR3 length: 14 amino acids. As DNA, the CDR3 is TGTGCCAGCAGCCCCGACAGGATGAACACTGAAGCTTTCTTT. This translates into CASSPDRMNTEAFF.

The genes are TRBV5-1 and TRBJ2-7; D unresolved. Germline V gene lookup returns CDR1 SGHRS and CDR2 YFSETQ. Trimming left V 0 bases short and J 7 bases short, with 8 bases between. The CDR3 sequence is 12 residues long. The chain's CDR3 is CASSLDNGEQYF. The CDR3, as DNA: TGCGCCAGCAGCTTGGATAACGGGGAGCAGTACTTC.

The V gene is TRBV5-6, the J gene TRBJ1-4, with D perhaps matching TRBD1 (5 bases). CDR3 length equals 16 residues. Germline loops: CDR1 SGHDT, CDR2 YYEEEE. V was trimmed by 0 bases and J by 3 bases, leaving 12 bases between them. The CDR3 DNA sequence: TGTGCCAGCAGCTTGGTAGGGGAGTTAGCTAATGAAAAACTGTTTTTT. Protein: CASSLVGELANEKLFF.

The rearrangement links TRBV29-1 to TRBJ1-1; D is undetermined. Germline V CDR1 and CDR2: SQVTM, ANQGSEA. The germline V and J ends were trimmed by 3 bases and 1 base, with 3 bases remaining between them. The CDR3 totals 11 residues. CDR3 sequence: CSVDGNTEAFF. DNA for the CDR3: TGCAGCGTTGATGGGAACACTGAAGCTTTCTTT.

This clone was detected a few times. The rearrangement joins TRBV5-1 to TRBJ2-6, with D possibly matching TRBD2 (5 bases). Trimming stripped 6 bases from V and 2 bases from J, with 12 bases between. Per the germline V gene, CDR1 is SGHRS and CDR2 is YFSETQ. The CDR3 is made up of 15 amino acids. DNA of the CDR3: TGCGCCAGCACCGCTCGGGGAGCTGGGGCCAACGTCCTGACTTTC. Residues: CASTARGAGANVLTF.

The V and J genes are TRBV7-2 and TRBJ1-5; D gene ambiguous. Per germline, CDR1 SGHTA and CDR2 FQGNSA. The germline V and J ends were trimmed by 0 bases and 7 bases, with 10 bases remaining between them. This CDR3 region has 14 residues. This CDR3 is CASSLAREAQPQHF. CDR3 in DNA: TGTGCCAGCAGCTTAGCTAGGGAGGCCCAGCCCCAGCATTTT.

This chain connects TRBV19 to TRBJ2-3, with D perhaps matching TRBD2 (5 bases). V lost 2 bases and J 5 bases, leaving 17 bases between the germline ends. The CDR3 sequence is 16 residues long. Per the germline V gene, CDR1 is LNHDA and CDR2 is SQIVND (reference sequence). The CDR3 DNA is TGTGCCAGTAGTATACTAGCCGGGATTAATGGAGATACGCAGTATTTT. Translating gives CASSILAGINGDTQYF.

The chain uses TRBV4-1 and TRBJ2-3, with TRBD2 identical over 12 bases. Per the germline V gene, CDR1 is MGHRA and CDR2 is YSYEKL. The junction had 10 bases not matched to a gene; V was cut back by 0 bases and J by 3 bases. This CDR3 has 19 residues. The CDR3 spells CASSQDLRRTSGKTDTQYF. The DNA of the CDR3 is TGCGCCAGCAGCCAAGATCTTAGGAGGACTAGCGGGAAGACAGATACGCAGTATTTT.

This clone was seen more than once but under ten times. J is TRBJ1-5 and V is TRBV19; no firm D call. Trimming shortened V by 1 base and J by 0 bases, and 7 bases separated the two germline ends. The CDR3 is made up of 15 amino acids. CDR1 and CDR2 (germline): LNHDA, SQIVND (reference sequence). CDR3 DNA: TGTGCCAGTAGTATAGTAGTTGGTAGCAATCAGCCCCAGCATTTT. Protein product: CASSIVVGSNQPQHF.

Turning to this clone: This sample includes further DNA sequences coding for the same CDR3. This rearrangement joins TRBV5-1 to TRBJ2-7; D unresolved. CDR1 is SGHRS and CDR2 is YFSETQ in the germline V gene. Deletions cut 0 bases from V and 0 bases from J, with 4 bases between. The CDR3 sequence is 13 residues long. The CDR3 DNA reads TGCGCCAGCAGCTTGGAAGTCTCCTACGAGCAGTACTTC. Translating gives CASSLEVSYEQYF.

This clone turned up a few times. This sequence joins TRBV11-2 and TRBJ1-2; D gene unclear. Trimming cost V 2 bases and J 6 bases, with 7 bases left between them. The length of the CDR3 is 12 residues. Germline CDR1 and CDR2: SGHAT and FQNNGV. CDR3 sequence: CASSLRRDGYTF. CDR3 sequence (DNA): TGTGCCAGCAGCTTAAGGAGGGATGGCTACACCTTC.

The rearrangement uses TRBV5-6 and TRBJ2-3, with TRBD2 identical over 7 bases. The CDR3 has 15 amino acids. The germline V gene has CDR1 SGHDT and CDR2 YYEEEE. The junction had 5 bases not matched to a gene; V was cut back by 0 bases and J by 4 bases. The CDR3 here is CASSLVSSGADTQYF. The CDR3 region has the DNA TGTGCCAGCAGCTTGGTTTCCAGCGGGGCAGATACGCAGTATTTT.

The chain is built from TRBV29-1 and TRBJ1-2; no clear D. V was shortened by 7 bases and J by 3 bases, with 15 bases between the two germline ends. There are 13 residues in the CDR3. Per germline, CDR1 SQVTM and CDR2 ANQGSEA. CDR3 coding DNA: TGCAGCGGCGTCCCCCTTGGCTACTATGGCTACACCTTC. It specifies CSGVPLGYYGYTF.

This clone came up a few times. The chain employs TRBV15 and TRBJ1-5; no definite D call. The CDR3 length is 13 residues. The V end lost 5 bases, the J end lost 3 bases, and 8 bases lay between the germline ends. Germline V gives CDR1 LNHNV, CDR2 YYDKDF (reference sequence). In DNA form, the CDR3 reads TGTGCCACCAGCTCGGGGTACAATCAGCCCCAGCATTTT. As protein: CATSSGYNQPQHF.

V usage is TRBV18 and J usage is TRBJ2-2; 8 nucleotides align to TRBD1. The V gene's germline CDR1 is KGHSH and CDR2 LQKENI. With V trimmed by 2 bases and J by 4 bases, 6 bases remained unmatched. The CDR3 extends over 16 amino acids. The CDR3 nucleotides are TGTGCCAGCTCACCAAGCGCAGGGGGCGTCACCGGGGAGCTGTTTTTT. The encoded protein is CASSPSAGGVTGELFF.

The V and J genes are TRBV2 and TRBJ1-6; 11 bases align to TRBD1. CDR1 and CDR2 (germline): SNHLY, FYNNEI. This CDR3 contains 16 residues. The J segment lost 7 bases and the V segment lost 3 bases, leaving 5 bases of the junction unmatched. CDR3 sequence (DNA): TGTGCCAGCAGTGAGCGCCGGGACAGGGGGAATTCACCCCTCCACTTT. Amino acids: CASSERRDRGNSPLHF.

The chain is built from TRBV25-1 and TRBJ1-2; D unclear. The CDR3 totals 11 residues. Per germline, CDR1 MGHDK and CDR2 SYGVNS. Trimming left V 5 bases short and J 2 bases short, with 3 bases between. The CDR3, as DNA: TGTGCCAGCAGTTCCAACTATGGCTACACCTTC. Its protein product is CASSSNYGYTF.

This clone was recorded once. The J gene is TRBJ2-1, the V gene TRBV6-5, with 8 bases aligning to TRBD2. The CDR3 is 13 residues long. In germline, CDR1 is MNHEY, CDR2 SVGAGI. After removal of 10 bases from V and 2 bases from J, the junction contained 4 bases not matched to a gene. In DNA form, the CDR3 reads TGTGCCACGGGGGGGCCCACCTACAATGAGCAGTTCTTC. It encodes CATGGPTYNEQFF.

This chain links TRBV5-5 with TRBJ1-2, with D perhaps matching TRBD1 (6 bases). The germline V gene encodes CDR1 SGHKS and CDR2 YYEKEE (reference sequence). There are 13 residues in the CDR3. Between the trimmed V and J ends, which lost 0 bases and 6 bases, there was a span of 9 bases. DNA for the CDR3: TGTGCCAGCAGCTTGGGGCAGGGGCATGGCTACACCTTC. Protein: CASSLGQGHGYTF.

The CDR3 DNA follows: TGTGCCAGCAGTGTATTAGGGTCATACAATGAGCAGTTCTTC. Translated, it gives CASSVLGSYNEQFF. V usage is TRBV2 and J usage is TRBJ2-1; no firm D call. CDR3 length: 14 residues. CDR1 is SNHLY, CDR2 FYNNEI, per germline. The ends were cut back, 4 bases at V and 4 bases at J, with 11 bases in the middle.

This chain joins TRBV12-3 or TRBV12-4 and TRBJ1-1, with D possibly matching TRBD1 (6 bases). CDR3 length equals 11 residues. Trimming shortened V by 6 bases and J by 7 bases, and 9 bases separated the two germline ends. The CDR3 region has the DNA TGTGCCAGCAGAAGGGGGGGTGAAGCTTTCTTT. Translation: CASRRGGEAFF.

This rearrangement joins TRBV27 to TRBJ2-3; D is ambiguous. The CDR3 is made up of 16 amino acids. V lost 2 bases, J lost 2 bases, and 14 bases lay in between. Germline CDR1 reads MNHEY; CDR2 reads SMNVEV (reference sequence). The CDR3: CASSLEDTDPTDTQYF. The DNA for the CDR3 is TGTGCCAGCAGTTTAGAAGACACGGACCCCACAGATACGCAGTATTTT.

The V gene is TRBV19, the J gene TRBJ2-7; 9 bases align to TRBD2. Germline V gene sequence: CDR1 LNHDA, CDR2 SQIVND (reference sequence). V dropped 3 bases and J dropped 5; count of bases not matched to a gene: 11. The CDR3 is 16 residues long. CDR3 protein: CASSMISAGGRDEQYF. The CDR3 DNA sequence: TGTGCCAGTAGTATGATAAGCGCGGGAGGGCGGGACGAGCAGTACTTC.

V gene TRBV5-1 combines with J gene TRBJ2-1; the D is unclear. Trimming removed 5 bases at V and 0 bases at J, with 12 bases between. The germline V gene has CDR1 SGHRS and CDR2 YFSETQ. CDR3 size: 15 residues. The CDR3 protein is CASSFRQSSYNEQFF. CDR3 nucleotide sequence: TGCGCCAGCAGTTTCAGACAAAGCTCCTACAATGAGCAGTTCTTC.

V and J are TRBV18 and TRBJ2-1, with D perhaps matching TRBD1 (5 bases). The V gene's germline CDR1 is KGHSH and CDR2 LQKENI. Trimming took off 3 bases at V and 5 bases at J, with 14 bases between the two ends. The length of the CDR3 is 15 residues. The CDR3, as DNA: TGTGCCAGCTCACCCCAAGTGGCGACAGACAATGAGCAGTTCTTC. It yields the protein CASSPQVATDNEQFF.

Only one count was recorded for this clone. The DNA of the CDR3 is TGTGCCAGCAGCCGATCCGCAGGAAACACCATATATTTT. It encodes CASSRSAGNTIYF. The chain couples TRBV3-1 (or the pseudogene TRBV3-2) to TRBJ1-3; D is ambiguous. CDR3 length equals 13 residues. The ends were cut back, 4 bases at V and 4 bases at J, with 8 bases in the middle. The V gene's germline CDR1 is LGHDT and CDR2 YNNKEL (reference sequence).

This clone was detected many times. The chain has TRBV12-3 or TRBV12-4 and TRBJ2-2, with D tentatively TRBD2 (6 bases). The V end was cut by 5 bases, the J end by 5 bases, with 6 bases between. The CDR3 length is 12 residues. The CDR3 DNA follows: TGTGCCAGCAGTCGGGGGACCGGGGAGCTGTTTTTT. As protein: CASSRGTGELFF.

This clone is a singleton in its sample. This chain joins TRBV5-1 and TRBJ2-5, with 9 bases lining up with TRBD2. The CDR3 runs to 16 residues. Germline assignment: CDR1 SGHRS and CDR2 YFSETQ. The junction had 5 bases not matched to a gene; V was cut back by 2 bases and J by 0 bases. The CDR3: CASSFGAGGNQETQYF. DNA for the CDR3: TGCGCCAGCAGCTTTGGGGCGGGAGGGAACCAAGAGACCCAGTACTTC.